The T cell receptor (beta chain) under discussion was sequenced for a study of T-cell memory formation after mild COVID-19. Background on the study: The TCR clusters were mostly specific to one donor.

As for this clonotype: Antigen: not known.

The V end was cut by 4 bases, the J end by 11 bases, with 10 bases between. Germline values: CDR1 DFQATT, CDR2 SNEGSKA (reference sequence). CDR3 length: 10 residues. From the 5' RACE reads, TCRdb called clonotypes with MiXCR, one entry per CDR3 protein. This table holds roughly 380,000 distinct CDR3 sequences, 28% found once. Study outcomes and limitations: Whether day 37 second-wave clones are SARS-CoV-2-specific was not confirmed.

This clonotype was sampled from an adult woman who had mild COVID-19 (a few samples of this study predate the infection). Cell type and time point are not known. The chain links TRBV20-1 to TRBJ2-3; the D call may be TRBD1 or TRBD2 (5 bases each). Sequenced input: PBMCs or a T cell subset sorted from them (not recorded which). CDR3 region: CSATTGRQYF. As DNA, the CDR3 is TGCAGTGCTACCACGGGACGGCAGTATTTT.